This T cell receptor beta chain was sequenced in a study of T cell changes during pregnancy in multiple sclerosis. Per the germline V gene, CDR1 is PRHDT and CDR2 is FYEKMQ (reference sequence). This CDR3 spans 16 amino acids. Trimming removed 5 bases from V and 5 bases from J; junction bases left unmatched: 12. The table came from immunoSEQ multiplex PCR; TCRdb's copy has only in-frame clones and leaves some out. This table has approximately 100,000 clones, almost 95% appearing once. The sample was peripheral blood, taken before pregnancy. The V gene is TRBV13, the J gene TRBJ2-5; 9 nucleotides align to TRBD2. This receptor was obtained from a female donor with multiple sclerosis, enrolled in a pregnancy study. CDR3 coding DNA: TGTGCCAGCAGCCCCTCTATAGCGGGAGCGAGGGAGACCCAGTACTTC. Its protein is CASSPSIAGARETQYF.